These T cell receptor beta chains were read from a single sample in a study of cytotoxic CD8 clonotypes in ibrutinib-treated CLL. Repertoires were generated with immunoSEQ multiplex PCR, while TCRdb's copy carries only in-frame clones and drops some. The table records around 200,000 clones, roughly 73% of them present only once. The source material was PBMCs, sampled after 12 months of ibrutinib treatment. The receptors come from a human donor with chronic lymphocytic leukemia. Each CDR3 is given with its conserved first and last residue. A D gene is named only where the DNA matches it firmly. Clone size is given for some rows only: seen once, a few or many times, or a class if the clone is expanded.

V	size	D	J	DNA	CDR3
TRBV4-2	NA	TRBD1	TRBJ2-7	TGTGCCAGCAGCCAAGAAGCCAGGGGGCCCTACGAGCAGTACTTC	CASSQEARGPYEQYF
TRBV9	NA	TRBD2	TRBJ2-3	TGTGTCAGCAGCGTACCTAGCGGGGGGAGCACAGATACGCAGTATTTT	CVSSVPSGGSTDTQYF
TRBV5-1	NA	NA	TRBJ2-7	TGCGCCAGCAGCTTGGCCGAAGGCAGGGCGGGTTACGAGCAGTACTTC	CASSLAEGRAGYEQYF
TRBV7-6	NA	TRBD2	TRBJ2-7	TGTGCCAGCAGCTTAGCGGCTAGCGGGACTTACGAGCAGTACTTC	CASSLAASGTYEQYF
TRBV29-1	NA	TRBD1	TRBJ1-1	TGCAGCGCCGTCTGGTGGGGACAGGGAATCACTGAAGCTTTCTTT	CSAVWWGQGITEAFF
TRBV16	NA	NA	TRBJ1-1	TGTGCCAGCAGCCAATCGGTGCACGAAGCTTTCTTT	CASSQSVHEAFF
TRBV6-1	NA	NA	TRBJ1-5	TGTGCCAGCAGACAGGGAGATCAGCCCCAGCATTTT	CASRQGDQPQHF
TRBV11-2	NA	TRBD2	TRBJ2-7	TGTGCCAGCAGCTTAGCTAGCGGGAGTGGTATTGAGCAGTACTTC	CASSLASGSGIEQYF
TRBV19	NA	NA	TRBJ1-1	TGTGCCAGCTCCCCGACGGCAGTCATGAACACTGAAGCTTTCTTT	CASSPTAVMNTEAFF
TRBV5-1	NA	TRBD2	TRBJ2-7	TGCGCCAGCAGGACTAGCGCCTACGAGCAGTACTTC	CASRTSAYEQYF
TRBV29-1	NA	TRBD2	TRBJ2-2	TGCAGCGTTCCCAGCGGGAGCGACGTCACCGGGGAGCTGTTTTTT	CSVPSGSDVTGELFF
TRBV7-9	NA	TRBD1	TRBJ1-4	TGTGCCAGCAGCATGGGACAGAATGAAAAACTGTTTTTT	CASSMGQNEKLFF
TRBV9	NA	NA	TRBJ1-4	TGTGCCAGCAGCTCCGGGACCCTAGGGGTTGGTGAAAAACTGTTTTTT	CASSSGTLGVGEKLFF
TRBV25-1	few	NA	TRBJ2-1	TGTGCCAGCAGCGGACCAAGTGAGCAGTTCTTC	CASSGPSEQFF
TRBV7-8	NA	NA	TRBJ1-3	TGTGCCAGCAGCCCGGACGTGCGAAACACCATATATTTT	CASSPDVRNTIYF
TRBV2	NA	NA	TRBJ1-1	TGTGCCAGCAGTGCAGGGGCAGTCGACACTGAAGCTTTCTTT	CASSAGAVDTEAFF
TRBV11-2	NA	NA	TRBJ1-2	TGTGCCAGCAGTTACAATGGGGGTGCCTATGGCTACACCTTC	CASSYNGGAYGYTF
TRBV5-5	few	TRBD1	TRBJ2-7	TGTGCCAGCAGCGCCGGCAGGACAGGGTATTACGAGCAGTACTTC	CASSAGRTGYYEQYF
TRBV18	NA	NA	TRBJ1-4	TGTGCCAGCTCACCATCGCAACGGGAAAAACTGTTTTTT	CASSPSQREKLFF
TRBV14	once	NA	TRBJ1-3	TGTGCCAGCAGCCAACGCTCTGGAAACACCATATATTTT	CASSQRSGNTIYF
TRBV6-5	NA	NA	TRBJ2-7	TGTGCCAGCGGTAGGTTAAGCCCCTACGAGCAGTACTTC	CASGRLSPYEQYF